The 24 T cell receptor beta chains reported below all come from one sample, sequenced in a study of neurological immune-mediated disorders (dated by TCRdb to the late 2010s). Library creation used 5' RACE. The sequencer listed for this sample is Illumina HiSeq 2500. TCRdb reanalyzed the raw reads on its own, using fastp at Q25 for trimming and MiXCR for clone calling, and kept in-frame beta chains. Every CDR3 protein is listed once, alongside the most common genes and DNA of its rows. Counted in this sample were approximately 50,000 distinct CDR3 sequences; roughly 3.5% of them appeared once. The ten biggest clones cover 1.5% to 2% of the sample. The sequenced sample consisted of PBMCs. The origin of the receptors is a man aged 25 to 40 with multiple sclerosis.

This clonotype has a count of ten or more. The V and J genes are TRBV20-1 and TRBJ2-2; D perhaps matches TRBD1 (6 bases). This CDR3 contains 15 residues. Per the germline V gene, CDR1 is DFQATT and CDR2 is SNEGSKA (reference sequence). The chain's CDR3 is CSTTRNQGIAGELFF. The CDR3 coding sequence is TGCAGCACTACTAGAAATCAGGGGATTGCCGGGGAGCTGTTTTTT.

Points on this clonotype: A read error may account for a junction end that differs from germline. The rearrangement uses TRBV10-2 and TRBJ1-5; D remains unclear. Germline values: CDR1 WSHSY, CDR2 SAAADI. The CDR3 is 14 residues long. The CDR3 DNA reads as TGCGCCAGCAGTTTATCGGATAGCAATCAGCCCCAGAATTTT. This translates into CASSLSDSNQPQNF.

This clonotype was detected ten times or more. The chain couples TRBV12-3 or TRBV12-4 to TRBJ1-1; possible D gene TRBD1, 5 bases. This CDR3 has 14 amino acids. V gave up 7 bases and J gave up 1 base, with 13 bases separating them. Here the CDR3 DNA reads TGTGCCAGCACCTTAGGGGTTGCGAACACTGAAGCTTTCTTT. Encoded protein: CASTLGVANTEAFF.

This clonotype occurred many times. The gene calls are TRBV11-3 and TRBJ2-1, with 9 positions matching TRBD1. The length of the CDR3 is 16 residues. V lost 5 bases and J lost 5; bases outside the gene matches: 10. CDR1 and CDR2 from the germline V gene are SGHNT and YENEEA. CDR3 coding DNA: TGTGCCAGCAGCCCTCCCCGACAGGGGGGCCACAATGAGCAGTTCTTC. The encoded protein is CASSPPRQGGHNEQFF.

This clonotype was counted at least ten times. The CDR3 DNA follows: TGTGCCAGCAACGATTACAGCTATGGCTACACCTTC. Encoded protein: CASNDYSYGYTF. V and J are TRBV6-2 or TRBV6-3 and TRBJ1-2; no clear D gene. The CDR3 consists of 12 residues. Germline V gene sequence: CDR1 MNHEY, CDR2 SVGEGT. Trimming removed 7 bases at V and 4 bases at J, with 10 bases between.

In nucleotides, the CDR3 is TGTGCCAGCAGCCAACTCTGGGGCCATGAAGCTTTCTTT. Its protein product is CASSQLWGHEAFF. The chain has TRBV14 and TRBJ1-1; a possible D gene is TRBD1 (5 bases). The germline V and J ends were trimmed by 2 bases and 7 bases, with 11 bases remaining between them. This CDR3 spans 13 amino acids. Looked up from germline, CDR1 is SGHDN and CDR2 is FVKESK.

This clonotype was picked up a small number of times. This chain connects TRBV19 to TRBJ1-1; D unresolved. Germline V CDR1 and CDR2: LNHDA, SQIVND (reference sequence). Between the trimmed V and J ends, which lost 3 bases and 7 bases, there was a span of 15 bases. The CDR3 runs to 14 residues. In nucleotides, the CDR3 is TGTGCCAGTAGTATGCAAGGGTATGAGGATGAAGCTTTCTTT. Its protein is CASSMQGYEDEAFF. Together with reference TRBV19 and TRBJ1-1, the CDR3 gives the full variable domain: DGGITQSPKYLFRKEGQNVTLSCEQNLNHDAMYWYRQDPGQGLRLIYYSQIVNDFQKGDIAEGYSVSREKKESFPLTVTSAQKNPTAFYLCASSMQGYEDEAFFGQGTRLTVV.

This clonotype showed up many times. The chain uses TRBV5-5 and TRBJ2-5; D is unresolved. In germline, CDR1 is SGHKS, CDR2 YYEKEE (reference sequence). There are 13 residues in the CDR3. The V gene lost 5 bases and the J gene lost 1 base, with 9 bases spanning the gap. In nucleotides, the CDR3 is TGTGCCAGCAGGTCCAGGACCCAAGAGACCCAGTACTTC. Translation: CASRSRTQETQYF.

This clonotype was observed many times. The V and J genes are TRBV5-1 and TRBJ2-5; D not certain. Germline assignment: CDR1 SGHRS and CDR2 YFSETQ. This CDR3 comprises 13 residues. The V gene lost 7 bases and the J gene lost 3 bases, with 13 bases spanning the gap. The CDR3 protein is CASYTGSEETQYF. DNA of the CDR3: TGCGCCAGCTACACCGGTTCGGAAGAGACCCAGTACTTC.

This clonotype showed up many times. The CDR3 sequence: CASSLSSPIGQGSNQPQHF. The CDR3 DNA reads TGTGCCAGCAGTTTATCATCCCCAATAGGGCAGGGGAGCAATCAGCCCCAGCATTTT. The chain recombines TRBV27 with TRBJ1-5; TRBD1 is a possible D gene (6 bases). The germline V gene has CDR1 MNHEY and CDR2 SMNVEV (reference sequence). The V and J ends lost 0 bases and 1 base respectively, with 19 bases between them. There are 19 residues in the CDR3.

In its sample, this clonotype was seen many times. This chain uses TRBV5-1 with TRBJ1-1; no definite D call. Germline V gene sequence: CDR1 SGHRS, CDR2 YFSETQ. The CDR3 totals 13 residues. V lost 2 bases, J lost 1 base, and 6 bases lay in between. The CDR3 bases are TGCGCCAGCAGCTTAAACAGGAACACTGAAGCTTTCTTT. It encodes CASSLNRNTEAFF.

This clonotype has a count of ten or more. The chain couples TRBV7-3 to TRBJ2-1; D is unresolved. The V gene lost 5 bases and the J gene lost 8 bases, with 13 bases spanning the gap. The CDR3 covers 13 residues. From germline, CDR1 is SGHTA and CDR2 FQGTGA. CDR3 sequence reads: CASSKSRTDEQFF. CDR3 nucleotides: TGTGCCAGCAGCAAGTCAAGGACGGATGAGCAGTTCTTC.

The chain recombines TRBV20-1 with TRBJ2-3, with 7 bases aligning to TRBD2. V lost 0 bases to trimming and J lost 2 bases; unmatched junction nucleotides: 14. This CDR3 has 18 residues. Germline V gives CDR1 DFQATT, CDR2 SNEGSKA (reference sequence). CDR3 amino acids: CSARDFETNGGITDTQYF. CDR3 in DNA: TGCAGTGCTAGAGATTTCGAGACTAACGGGGGGATCACAGATACGCAGTATTTT.

This clonotype was detected ten times or more. The V call is TRBV5-1, the J call TRBJ2-7; 7 nucleotides match TRBD1. Trimming cost V 4 bases and J 2 bases; bases outside gene matches: 6. The CDR3 spans 14 residues. CDR1 is SGHRS, CDR2 YFSETQ, per germline. CDR3 amino acids: CASSPGTVTYEQYF. The CDR3 DNA reads TGCGCCAGCAGCCCCGGGACAGTCACCTACGAGCAGTACTTC.

With respect to this clonotype: It is likely a read error, because the conserved phenylalanine at the end of the CDR3 is missing. The rearrangement uses TRBV29-1 and TRBJ2-1; a possible D gene is TRBD2 (7 bases). In germline, CDR1 is SQVTM, CDR2 ANQGSEA. The CDR3 is made up of 13 amino acids. The germline V and J ends were trimmed by 7 bases and 9 bases, with 19 bases remaining between them. The CDR3 reads CSALGGPFPEQFN. CDR3 coding DNA: TGCAGCGCCCTGGGGGGGCCTTTCCCTGAGCAGTTCAAC.

This clonotype was recorded at least ten times. The chain couples TRBV5-6 to TRBJ2-2, with 9 bases identical to TRBD1. From germline, CDR1 is SGHDT and CDR2 YYEEEE. V lost 3 bases and J lost 4; bases outside the gene matches: 1. This CDR3 comprises 14 residues. For the CDR3, the DNA is TGTGCCAGCAGCTGGGGACAGGGCACCGGGGAGCTGTTTTTT. Translated: CASSWGQGTGELFF.

The genes are TRBV6-5 and TRBJ2-7; D is unresolved. Looked up from germline, CDR1 is MNHEY and CDR2 is SVGAGI. Trimming left V 8 bases short and J 3 bases short, with 17 bases between. The length of the CDR3 is 14 residues. This CDR3 reads CASSLGGVIYEQYF. The DNA of the CDR3 is TGTGCCAGCTCGCTGGGTGGTGTAATCTACGAGCAGTACTTC.

The V gene is TRBV19, the J gene TRBJ2-7; 11 bases agree with TRBD2. This CDR3 comprises 16 residues. The V segment lost 4 bases and the J segment 3 bases; nucleotides outside the gene matches: 8. Germline values: CDR1 LNHDA, CDR2 SQIVND (reference sequence). The CDR3 sequence: CASSKTSGGAFYEQYF. CDR3 in DNA: TGTGCCAGTAGTAAAACTAGCGGGGGTGCCTTCTACGAGCAGTACTTC.

In its sample, this clonotype was seen many times. The chain links TRBV2 to TRBJ1-5; 7 nucleotides line up with TRBD1. The CDR3 is made up of 15 amino acids. V shed 9 bases and J 1 base; nucleotides not matched to a gene: 9. Germline V gene sequence: CDR1 SNHLY, CDR2 FYNNEI. For the CDR3, the DNA is TGTGCCAGTAAACGAGGAGGGGGCAGCAATCAGCCCCAGCATTTT. Translation: CASKRGGGSNQPQHF.

This clonotype was found many times. The gene calls are TRBV5-1 and TRBJ2-7, with D tentatively TRBD1 (6 bases). The ends were cut back, 2 bases at V and 1 base at J, with 10 bases in the middle. Germline V CDR1 and CDR2: SGHRS, YFSETQ. The CDR3 is 14 residues long. The CDR3 protein is CASSLTGLSYEQYF. The CDR3 nucleotides are TGCGCCAGCAGCTTAACAGGGCTTTCCTACGAGCAGTACTTC.

This clonotype occurred many times. The chain combines TRBV6-6 with TRBJ2-7; D call uncertain. V lost 4 bases, J lost 10 bases, and 8 bases lay in between. Germline V gene data show CDR1 as MNHNY and CDR2 as SVGAGI (reference sequence). CDR3 length: 10 amino acids. CDR3 in amino acids: CASSFAPQYF. CDR3 bases: TGTGCCAGCAGTTTCGCGCCCCAGTACTTC.

This clonotype came up many times. The chain uses TRBV15 and TRBJ2-3, with 7 bases identical to TRBD2. The CDR3 has 18 amino acids. The V gene's germline CDR1 is LNHNV and CDR2 YYDKDF (reference sequence). V trimming: 0 bases; J trimming: 5 bases; junction bases outside the gene matches: 14. CDR3 in amino acids: CATSRDWKSGAEGDTQYF. The DNA of the CDR3 is TGTGCCACCAGCAGAGATTGGAAAAGCGGGGCGGAGGGAGATACGCAGTATTTT.

Concerning this clonotype itself: One base away lies a much larger clone, so this may be a sequencing read error. This chain connects TRBV7-3 to TRBJ2-5, with D unclear. V lost 4 bases and J lost 1, with 7 bases in between. In germline, CDR1 is SGHTA, CDR2 FQGTGA. CDR3 length equals 13 residues. This CDR3 reads CASSSSPQETQYF. The CDR3 DNA reads as TGTGCCAGCAGCTCCAGCCCCCAAGAGACCCAGTACTTC.

In its sample, this clonotype was seen many times. CDR3 residues: CSAEGGGATATFGYTF. CDR3 coding DNA: TGCAGTGCGGAGGGGGGGGGCGCCACCGCTACATTTGGCTACACCTTC. The rearrangement links TRBV20-1 to TRBJ1-2; TRBD1 is a possible D gene (6 bases). The V gene's germline CDR1 is DFQATT and CDR2 SNEGSKA (reference sequence). V lost 6 bases and J lost 7, with 27 bases in between. The CDR3 is 16 amino acids.